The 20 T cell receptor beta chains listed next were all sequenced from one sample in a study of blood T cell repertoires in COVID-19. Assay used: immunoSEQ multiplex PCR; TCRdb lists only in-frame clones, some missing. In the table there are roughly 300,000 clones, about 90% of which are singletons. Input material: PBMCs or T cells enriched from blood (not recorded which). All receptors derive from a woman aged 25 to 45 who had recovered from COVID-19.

This CDR3 is CASSESTGPQETQYF. For the CDR3, the DNA is TGCGCCAGCAGTGAGAGTACAGGACCCCAAGAGACCCAGTACTTC. The chain combines TRBV10-1 with TRBJ2-5; possible D gene TRBD1, 5 bases. The V gene lost 2 bases and the J gene lost 1 base, with 11 bases spanning the gap. Germline CDR1 reads WNHNN; CDR2 reads SYGVQD (reference sequence). The length of the CDR3 is 15 residues.

Here the CDR3 reads CASSPLVWESRNTEAFF. CDR3 bases: TGTGCCAGCTCACCACTAGTATGGGAGTCGAGAAACACTGAAGCTTTCTTT. V is TRBV18 and J is TRBJ1-1; D ambiguous. V was clipped by 1 base and J by 2 bases, with 17 bases between them. This CDR3 region has 17 residues. Germline CDR1 and CDR2: KGHSH and LQKENI. The entire variable domain, with the rest obtained from reference TRBV18 and TRBJ1-1, is as follows: NAGVMQNPRHLVRRRGQEARLRCSPMKGHSHVYWYRQLPEEGLKFMVYLQKENIIDESGMPKERFSAEFPKEGPSILRIQQVVRGDSAAYFCASSPLVWESRNTEAFFGQGTRLTVV.

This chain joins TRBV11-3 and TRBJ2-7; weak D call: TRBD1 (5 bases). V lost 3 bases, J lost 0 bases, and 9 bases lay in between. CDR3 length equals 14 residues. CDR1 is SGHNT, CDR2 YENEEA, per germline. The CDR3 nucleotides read TGTGCCAGCAGCTTGACAGAAAACTCCTACGAGCAGTACTTC. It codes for CASSLTENSYEQYF.

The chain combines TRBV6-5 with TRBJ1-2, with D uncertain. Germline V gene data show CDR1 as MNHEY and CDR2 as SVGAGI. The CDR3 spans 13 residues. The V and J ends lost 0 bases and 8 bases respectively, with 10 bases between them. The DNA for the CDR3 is TGTGCCAGCAGTTACTCCGGAGGGTCGGGCTACACCTTC. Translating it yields CASSYSGGSGYTF.

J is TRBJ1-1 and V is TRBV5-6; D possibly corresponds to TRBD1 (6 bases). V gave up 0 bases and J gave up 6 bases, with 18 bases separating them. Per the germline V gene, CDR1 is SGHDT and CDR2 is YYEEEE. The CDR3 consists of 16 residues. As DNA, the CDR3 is TGTGCCAGCAGCTTGGAGAGGGGGAAGTATATGGCTGAAGCTTTCTTT. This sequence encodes CASSLERGKYMAEAFF.

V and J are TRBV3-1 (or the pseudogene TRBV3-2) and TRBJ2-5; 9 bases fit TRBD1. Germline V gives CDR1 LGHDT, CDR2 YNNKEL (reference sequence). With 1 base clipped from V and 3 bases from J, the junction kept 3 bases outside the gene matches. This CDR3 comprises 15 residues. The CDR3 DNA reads TGTGCCAGCAGCCAAGGGGACAGGGTGGAAGAGACCCAGTACTTC. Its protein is CASSQGDRVEETQYF.

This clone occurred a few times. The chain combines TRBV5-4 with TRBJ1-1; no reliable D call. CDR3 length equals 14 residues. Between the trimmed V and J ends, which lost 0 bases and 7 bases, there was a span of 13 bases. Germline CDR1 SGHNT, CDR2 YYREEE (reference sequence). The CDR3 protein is CASSLERGMDEAFF. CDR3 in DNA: TGTGCCAGCAGCTTGGAGCGAGGGATGGATGAAGCTTTCTTT.

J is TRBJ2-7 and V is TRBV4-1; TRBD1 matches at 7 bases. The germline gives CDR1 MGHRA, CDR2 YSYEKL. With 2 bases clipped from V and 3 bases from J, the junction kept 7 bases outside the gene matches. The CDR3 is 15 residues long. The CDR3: CASSQLLTGRYEQYF. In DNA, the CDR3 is TGCGCCAGCAGCCAACTACTGACAGGGCGCTACGAGCAGTACTTC.

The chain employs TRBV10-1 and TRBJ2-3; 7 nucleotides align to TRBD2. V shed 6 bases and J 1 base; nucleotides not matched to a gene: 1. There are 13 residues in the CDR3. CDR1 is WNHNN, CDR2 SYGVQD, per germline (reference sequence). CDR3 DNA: TGCGCCAGCAGAAGCGGGGGCACAGATACGCAGTATTTT. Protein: CASRSGGTDTQYF.

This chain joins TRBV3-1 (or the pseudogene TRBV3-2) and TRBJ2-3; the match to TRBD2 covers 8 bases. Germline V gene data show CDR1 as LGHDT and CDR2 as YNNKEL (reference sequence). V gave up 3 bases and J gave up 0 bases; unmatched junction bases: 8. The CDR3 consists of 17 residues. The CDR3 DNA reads TGTGCCAGCAGCCACCTCTTCGGGGGGGCCAGCACAGATACGCAGTATTTT. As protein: CASSHLFGGASTDTQYF.

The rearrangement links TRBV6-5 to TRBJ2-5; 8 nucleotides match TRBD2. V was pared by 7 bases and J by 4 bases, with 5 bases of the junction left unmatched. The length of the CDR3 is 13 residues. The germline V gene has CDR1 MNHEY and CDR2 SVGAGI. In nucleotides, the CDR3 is TGTGCCAGCACCCCGGGACTAGGAGAGACCCAGTACTTC. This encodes CASTPGLGETQYF.

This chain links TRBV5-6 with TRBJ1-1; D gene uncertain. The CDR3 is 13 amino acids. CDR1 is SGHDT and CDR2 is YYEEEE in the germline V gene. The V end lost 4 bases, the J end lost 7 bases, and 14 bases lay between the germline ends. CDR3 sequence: CASSPLVSYEAFF. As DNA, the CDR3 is TGTGCCAGCAGCCCGCTTGTCAGTTATGAAGCTTTCTTT.

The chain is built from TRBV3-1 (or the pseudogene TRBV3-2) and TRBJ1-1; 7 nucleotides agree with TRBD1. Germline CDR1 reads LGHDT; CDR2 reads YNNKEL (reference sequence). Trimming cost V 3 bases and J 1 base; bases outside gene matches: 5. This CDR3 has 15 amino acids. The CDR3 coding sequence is TGTGCCAGCAGCCAGTGGGACAGTGGGAACACTGAAGCTTTCTTT. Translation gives CASSQWDSGNTEAFF.

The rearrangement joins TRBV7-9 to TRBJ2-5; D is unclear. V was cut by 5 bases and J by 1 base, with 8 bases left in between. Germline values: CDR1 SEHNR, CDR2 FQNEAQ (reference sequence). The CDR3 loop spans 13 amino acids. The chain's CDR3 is CASSRDPQETQYF. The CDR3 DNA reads TGTGCCAGCAGCCGAGATCCCCAAGAGACCCAGTACTTC.

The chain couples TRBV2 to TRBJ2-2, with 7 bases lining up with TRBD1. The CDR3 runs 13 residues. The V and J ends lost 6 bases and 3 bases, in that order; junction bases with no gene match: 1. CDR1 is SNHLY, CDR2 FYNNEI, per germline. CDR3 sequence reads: CASRGQYTGELFF. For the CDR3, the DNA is TGTGCCAGCAGGGGACAGTACACCGGGGAGCTGTTTTTT.

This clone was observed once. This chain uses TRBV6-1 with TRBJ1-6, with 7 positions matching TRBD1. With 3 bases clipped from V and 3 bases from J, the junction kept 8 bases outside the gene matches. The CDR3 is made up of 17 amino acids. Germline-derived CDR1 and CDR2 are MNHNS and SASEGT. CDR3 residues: CASSDPGQTNYNSPLHF. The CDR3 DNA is TGTGCCAGCAGTGATCCGGGACAGACTAACTATAATTCACCCCTCCACTTT.

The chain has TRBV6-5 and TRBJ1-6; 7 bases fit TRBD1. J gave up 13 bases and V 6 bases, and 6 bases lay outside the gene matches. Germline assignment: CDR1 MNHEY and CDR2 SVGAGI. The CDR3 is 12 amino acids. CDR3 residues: CASRDRFTPLHF. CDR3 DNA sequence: TGTGCCAGCAGGGACAGGTTTACGCCCCTCCACTTT.

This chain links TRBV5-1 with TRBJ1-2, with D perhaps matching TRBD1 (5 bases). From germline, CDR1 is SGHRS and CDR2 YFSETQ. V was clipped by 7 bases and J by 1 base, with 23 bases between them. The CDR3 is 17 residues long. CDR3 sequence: CASGSGEGIDFNYGYTF. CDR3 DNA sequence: TGCGCCAGCGGATCGGGGGAGGGAATAGACTTTAACTATGGCTACACCTTC.

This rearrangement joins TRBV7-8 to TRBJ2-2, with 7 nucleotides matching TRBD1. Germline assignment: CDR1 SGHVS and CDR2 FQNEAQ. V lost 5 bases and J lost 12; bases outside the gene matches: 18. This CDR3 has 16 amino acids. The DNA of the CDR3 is TGTGCCAGCAGCGTAGACAGGGTACGGGGCTCGGGGAAGCTGTTTTTT. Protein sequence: CASSVDRVRGSGKLFF.

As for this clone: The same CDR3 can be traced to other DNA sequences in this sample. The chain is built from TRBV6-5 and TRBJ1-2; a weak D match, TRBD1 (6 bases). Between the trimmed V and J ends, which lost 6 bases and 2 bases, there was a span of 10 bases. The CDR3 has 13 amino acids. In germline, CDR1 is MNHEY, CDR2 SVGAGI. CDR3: CASRSTGNYGYTF. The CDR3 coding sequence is TGTGCCAGCAGATCTACAGGGAACTATGGCTACACCTTC.